The subject of this entry is one TCR beta chain. The target antigen is unknown. Every patient was affected by relapse after autologous stem cell transplantation, while exposure to brentuximab vedotin was not uniform. The data belong to a study of PD-1 blockade in classical Hodgkin lymphoma. General observations from the study: There was a significant rise in CD4+ TCR diversity by C4D1, with no such rise for CD8+.

Sequenced by immunoSEQ multiplex PCR; TCRdb stores in-frame clones only, minus some. The profile shows about 58,000 clones, approximately 89% of them singletons. Germline CDR1 is ENHRY and CDR2 is SYGVKD. This CDR3 is 15 amino acids long. The V segment lost 3 bases and the J segment 2 bases; nucleotides outside the gene matches: 7. This specimen was peripheral blood mononuclear cells (PBMCs), taken before the second cycle of nivolumab. This sequence originates from a human donor with classical Hodgkin lymphoma. This chain uses TRBV10-3 with TRBJ2-7; 7 positions match TRBD2. The CDR3 DNA reads as TGTGCCATCAGTGATGGTGGGGGGGGTCCCTACGAGCAGTACTTC. It yields the protein CAISDGGGGPYEQYF.